This TCR beta chain was observed in a study of cytomegalovirus exposure and HLA in healthy donors. Study observations and caveats: TCR sequences were mostly rare, though some public TCRs occurred in many donors. A later analysis by the authors found several of the most significant clusters apparently linked to common viral pathogens.

In regard to this clone: The antigen remains undetermined. A read error may produce the germline difference seen at one junction end.

60 Vbeta and 13 Jbeta primers were used in PCR. Only in-frame clones appear in the TCRdb table, and some are missing; sequencing was by immunoSEQ multiplex PCR. The profile shows 150,000 to 200,000 clones, around 80% of them singletons. The CDR3 is made up of 15 amino acids. Germline V gene data show CDR1 as SGHNT and CDR2 as YYREEE (reference sequence). The specimen sequenced was PBMCs. The chain employs TRBV5-4 and TRBJ2-6, with TRBD1 identical over 8 bases. The clonotype originates from a man in his forties or fifties in good health and CMV-seropositive. The CDR3 DNA is TGTGCCAGCAGCCAAGGGACAGGTGGGGCCAACGGCCTGACTTTC. This encodes CASSQGTGGANGLTF.